The present T cell receptor (beta chain) was sequenced within a study of control samples from healthy donors and cancer patients. Only in-frame clones appear in the TCRdb table, and some are missing; sequencing was by immunoSEQ multiplex PCR. The repertoire has roughly 150,000 clones, over 85% of them found once; the top ten carry roughly 2.3%. The ends were cut back, 4 bases at V and 8 bases at J, with 16 bases in the middle. This CDR3 region has 14 residues. From germline, CDR1 is SGHRS and CDR2 YFSETQ. The chain employs TRBV5-1 and TRBJ2-1, with TRBD2 as a possible D gene (6 bases). This receptor was obtained from a man aged 45-65 years in good health. Source material: blood. CDR3 amino acids: CASSGGWSMDEQFF. The CDR3 DNA reads as TGCGCCAGCAGCGGGGGGTGGTCTATGGATGAGCAGTTCTTC.